Presented here are 27 T cell receptor beta chains from one specimen sequenced in a study of CD8+ T cells in alopecia areata. Several patients' sorted CD4+ cells yielded CD25+CD127- cells. RNA extraction was followed by reverse transcription into cDNA, which acted as the sequencing template. Repertoires were generated with immunoSEQ multiplex PCR, while TCRdb's copy carries only in-frame clones and drops some. Of around 36,000 clones listed, 45% to 65% are singletons. The sequenced sample consisted of CD4+ Tregs sorted from blood. The receptors were gathered from a human donor with alopecia areata.

Relative to its sample, this clone is medium-sized. The chain joins TRBV27 to TRBJ1-5; the D is unclear. Trimming took off 6 bases at V and 3 bases at J, with 9 bases between the two ends. CDR1 MNHEY and CDR2 SMNVEV come from the germline V gene (reference sequence). This CDR3 comprises 13 residues. The CDR3 DNA follows: TGTGCCAGCAGCTTGGTCCCCAATCAGCCCCAGCATTTT. It is translated as CASSLVPNQPQHF.

This clone was seen only a few times. This chain connects TRBV7-3 to TRBJ2-5, with D perhaps matching TRBD1 (6 bases). Deletions cut 2 bases from V and 5 bases from J, with 9 bases between. CDR1 and CDR2 (germline): SGHTA, FQGTGA. The CDR3 contains 13 residues. The CDR3 DNA is TGTGCCAGCAGCTTATGGCAGGGGGAGACCCAGTACTTC. It is translated as CASSLWQGETQYF.

The chain joins TRBV7-6 to TRBJ2-3, with D unclear. This CDR3 spans 12 amino acids. The germline CDR1 and CDR2 sequences are SGHVS and FNYEAQ. The V end lost 2 bases, the J end lost 2 bases, and 2 bases lay between the germline ends. Here the CDR3 reads CASSLSTDTQYF. For the CDR3, the DNA is TGTGCCAGCAGCTTATCCACAGATACGCAGTATTTT.

Sample share makes this clone medium-sized (0.01 to 0.1%). V gene TRBV7-2 combines with J gene TRBJ2-3; 11 positions match TRBD2. Germline V gives CDR1 SGHTA, CDR2 FQGNSA. The CDR3 is made up of 15 amino acids. The V gene end was trimmed by 6 bases and the J gene end by 6 bases; junction bases not matched to a gene: 8. CDR3 protein: CASSPVAGGRDTQYF. The CDR3 bases are TGTGCCAGCAGTCCGGTAGCGGGAGGGAGGGATACGCAGTATTTT.

The V gene is TRBV7-6, the J gene TRBJ2-1; 7 nucleotides align to TRBD1. The CDR3 totals 13 residues. CDR1 and CDR2 from the germline V gene are SGHVS and FNYEAQ. Trimming took 8 bases from V and 8 from J; bases not matched to a gene: 9. CDR3 in amino acids: CASCRWDSYEQFF. The DNA for the CDR3 is TGTGCCAGCTGCCGCTGGGACAGTTATGAGCAGTTCTTC. The whole variable domain, filled in from reference TRBV7-6 and TRBJ2-1, reads GAGVSQSPRYKVTKRGQDVALRCDPISGHVSLYWYRQALGQGPEFLTYFNYEAQQDKSGLPNDRFSAERPEGSISTLTIQRTEQRDSAMYRCASCRWDSYEQFFGPGTRLTVL.

The rearrangement joins TRBV7-9 to TRBJ2-1; no clear D. The CDR3 length is 16 residues. Germline CDR1 SEHNR, CDR2 FQNEAQ (reference sequence). Trimming removed 3 bases at V and 0 bases at J, with 12 bases between. CDR3 sequence: CASSFPVGSSYNEQFF. For the CDR3, the DNA is TGTGCCAGCAGCTTTCCCGTCGGAAGCTCCTACAATGAGCAGTTCTTC.

V gene TRBV23-1 combines with J gene TRBJ1-2, with 11 bases lining up with TRBD1. TRBV23-1 is noted as an ORF with a role that remains uncertain. The CDR3 runs to 14 residues. V trimming: 10 bases; J trimming: 4 bases; junction bases outside the gene matches: 8. The CDR3: CATRDRGFTYGYTF. The CDR3 nucleotides are TGCGCCACCCGGGACAGGGGGTTCACCTATGGCTACACCTTC.

The chain couples TRBV7-2 to TRBJ2-2; D is possibly TRBD1 (6 bases). The germline V and J ends were trimmed by 7 bases and 7 bases, with 19 bases remaining between them. Per the germline V gene, CDR1 is SGHTA and CDR2 is FQGNSA. The CDR3 extends over 15 amino acids. The CDR3 DNA reads as TGTGCCAGCACCGCTTATGGACAGTATAGCGGGGAGCTGTTTTTT. Its translation: CASTAYGQYSGELFF.

This chain uses TRBV7-2 with TRBJ2-5, with 9 bases lining up with TRBD2. The CDR3 is made up of 16 amino acids. Losses at the gene ends were 1 base for V and 4 bases for J; bases not matched to a gene: 7. Germline CDR1 is SGHTA and CDR2 is FQGNSA. The CDR3 DNA reads as TGTGCCAGCAGCTTAGGGCCTAGCGGGATCGTAGAGACCCAGTACTTC. It specifies CASSLGPSGIVETQYF.

J is TRBJ1-5 and V is TRBV19; D is perhaps TRBD1 (6 bases). The CDR3 runs to 16 residues. V shed 5 bases and J shed 1 base, with 15 bases lying between them. Germline V gives CDR1 LNHDA, CDR2 SQIVND (reference sequence). CDR3 in amino acids: CASSLLTGRSNQPQHF. The DNA for the CDR3 is TGTGCCAGTAGTCTACTGACAGGTAGGAGCAATCAGCCCCAGCATTTT. The whole variable domain, remainder taken from reference TRBV19 and TRBJ1-5, is DGGITQSPKYLFRKEGQNVTLSCEQNLNHDAMYWYRQDPGQGLRLIYYSQIVNDFQKGDIAEGYSVSREKKESFPLTVTSAQKNPTAFYLCASSLLTGRSNQPQHFGDGTRLSIL.

This chain uses TRBV30 with TRBJ1-2; D gene ambiguous. CDR1 GTSNPN and CDR2 SVGIG come from the germline V gene (reference sequence). V was shortened by 3 bases and J by 7 bases, with 12 bases between the two germline ends. The CDR3 contains 12 residues. The CDR3 bases are TGTGCCTGGAGCCCCCAGGTGGGTGGCTACACCTTC. Translating gives CAWSPQVGGYTF.

J is TRBJ2-7 and V is TRBV4-2; 10 nucleotides agree with TRBD1. J lost 2 bases, V lost 3 bases, and 10 bases had no gene match. The CDR3 covers 17 residues. The germline V gene has CDR1 LGHNA and CDR2 YNFKEQ. CDR3 protein: CASSQPRGGQGTYEQYF. The CDR3 coding sequence is TGTGCCAGCAGCCAGCCCAGGGGGGGACAGGGGACCTACGAGCAGTACTTC.

The chain employs TRBV19 and TRBJ1-5; D uncertain. V gave up 3 bases and J gave up 0 bases, with 6 bases separating them. Germline V gene sequence: CDR1 LNHDA, CDR2 SQIVND (reference sequence). This CDR3 has 14 amino acids. The CDR3 nucleotides are TGTGCCAGTAGTATTCGAGATAGCAATCAGCCCCAGCATTTT. This encodes CASSIRDSNQPQHF.

This clone was recorded a few times. The J gene is TRBJ1-1, the V gene TRBV4-3; no definite D call. V dropped 1 base and J dropped 9 bases, with 18 bases sitting between them. CDR1 and CDR2 (germline): LGHNA, YSLEER. This CDR3 comprises 15 residues. The CDR3 reads CASSQGFDRIFKAFF. The CDR3 DNA reads TGCGCCAGCAGCCAAGGGTTCGACCGGATATTCAAAGCTTTCTTT.

The chain joins TRBV28 to TRBJ1-1; a weak D match, TRBD1 (6 bases). The CDR3 is 16 residues long. Germline CDR1 reads MDHEN; CDR2 reads SYDVKM. Trimming cost V 4 bases and J 1 base, with 16 bases left between them. The CDR3 is CASSSWSRGRNTEAFF. For the CDR3, the DNA is TGTGCCAGCAGTTCCTGGTCGAGGGGGAGGAACACTGAAGCTTTCTTT.

V gene TRBV28 combines with J gene TRBJ2-2; 10 bases line up with TRBD1. Per the germline V gene, CDR1 is MDHEN and CDR2 is SYDVKM. CDR3 length: 16 amino acids. With V trimmed by 7 bases and J by 5 bases, 10 bases remained unmatched. For the CDR3, the DNA is TGTGCCAGCAACCCTTCTGGGGACAGGGGTACCGGGGAGCTGTTTTTT. Protein: CASNPSGDRGTGELFF.

This clone was found a few times. The V and J genes are TRBV9 and TRBJ2-5; tentatively, D is TRBD1 or TRBD2 (5 bases each). Per germline, CDR1 SGDLS and CDR2 YYNGEE. The CDR3 runs 14 residues. The V gene lost 7 bases and the J gene lost 4 bases, with 17 bases spanning the gap. CDR3 in DNA: TGTGCCAGCGGGGACGCAACCATTACAGAGACCCAGTACTTC. This encodes CASGDATITETQYF. Filled out from reference TRBV9 and TRBJ2-5, the complete variable domain reads DSGVTQTPKHLITATGQRVTLRCSPRSGDLSVYWYQQSLDQGLQFLIQYYNGEERAKGNILERFSAQQFPDLHSELNLSSLELGDSALYFCASGDATITETQYFGPGTRLLVL.

V is TRBV2 and J is TRBJ2-7; 8 positions match TRBD2. Germline assignment: CDR1 SNHLY and CDR2 FYNNEI. The J segment lost 5 bases and the V segment lost 2 bases, leaving 8 bases of the junction unmatched. CDR3 size: 15 residues. The CDR3 sequence: CASSERGLVVHEQYF. CDR3 in DNA: TGTGCCAGCAGTGAAAGGGGACTAGTGGTCCACGAGCAGTACTTC. Full variable domain (missing parts from reference TRBV2 and TRBJ2-7): EPEVTQTPSHQVTQMGQEVILRCVPISNHLYFYWYRQILGQKVEFLVSFYNNEISEKSEIFDDQFSVERPDGSNFTLKIRSTKLEDSAMYFCASSERGLVVHEQYFGPGTRLTVT.

V gene TRBV4-2 combines with J gene TRBJ2-1; 12 bases are a match to TRBD2. Germline CDR1 LGHNA, CDR2 YNFKEQ. The CDR3 contains 17 residues. V lost 4 bases to trimming and J lost 6 bases; unmatched junction nucleotides: 10. In DNA, the CDR3 is TGTGCCAGCAGCCGAATGCTAGCGGGGGGGCCCCTCAATGAGCAGTTCTTC. This encodes CASSRMLAGGPLNEQFF.

The chain couples TRBV5-1 to TRBJ2-6; D uncertain. With 4 bases removed from V and 0 bases from J, the gap between germline ends came to 11 bases. Per germline, CDR1 SGHRS and CDR2 YFSETQ. The CDR3 is 16 amino acids. Written as DNA, the CDR3 is TGCGCCAGCAGCCGTGTAGCCAACTCTGGGGCCAACGTCCTGACTTTC. It encodes CASSRVANSGANVLTF.

This clone was counted between two and nine times. The rearrangement joins TRBV2 to TRBJ1-1; D might be TRBD1 (6 bases). Germline V gene lookup returns CDR1 SNHLY and CDR2 FYNNEI. The germline V and J ends were trimmed by 0 bases and 4 bases, with 9 bases remaining between them. The CDR3 consists of 14 residues. CDR3 DNA: TGTGCCAGCAGTGAAGCAACAGGGTTCACTGAAGCTTTCTTT. Protein sequence: CASSEATGFTEAFF. The full variable domain, with the rest looked up from reference TRBV2 and TRBJ1-1, is EPEVTQTPSHQVTQMGQEVILRCVPISNHLYFYWYRQILGQKVEFLVSFYNNEISEKSEIFDDQFSVERPDGSNFTLKIRSTKLEDSAMYFCASSEATGFTEAFFGQGTRLTVV.

J is TRBJ1-1 and V is TRBV4-1, with D perhaps TRBD1 (6 bases). From germline, CDR1 is MGHRA and CDR2 YSYEKL. This CDR3 is 14 amino acids long. Trimming cost V 2 bases and J 5 bases, with 12 bases left between them. In DNA form, the CDR3 reads TGCGCCAGCAGCCAACTCCGACAGGTGACTGAAGCTTTCTTT. It codes for CASSQLRQVTEAFF.

The V and J genes are TRBV5-1 and TRBJ2-1, with D hard to call. Germline V gene data show CDR1 as SGHRS and CDR2 as YFSETQ. V dropped 0 bases and J dropped 7 bases, with 20 bases sitting between them. The CDR3 loop spans 17 amino acids. The CDR3 is CASSLVSLWSRLNEQFF. CDR3 nucleotide sequence: TGCGCCAGCAGCTTGGTTTCGTTATGGTCTAGGTTGAATGAGCAGTTCTTC.

The rearrangement joins TRBV25-1 to TRBJ2-7; 7 bases are a match to TRBD1. V was pared by 5 bases and J by 2 bases, with 9 bases of the junction left unmatched. This CDR3 spans 15 amino acids. The germline V gene has CDR1 MGHDK and CDR2 SYGVNS. The DNA for the CDR3 is TGTGCCAGCAGTCCCCGGACAGGCTATGCCTACGAGCAGTACTTC. It codes for CASSPRTGYAYEQYF.

This rearrangement joins TRBV28 to TRBJ2-7, with D perhaps matching TRBD1 (6 bases). The ends were cut back, 4 bases at V and 4 bases at J, with 20 bases in the middle. Germline CDR1 MDHEN, CDR2 SYDVKM. The CDR3 runs to 16 residues. The CDR3 is CASSSPGTLSQYEQYF. The CDR3 bases are TGTGCCAGCAGTTCTCCGGGGACATTATCCCAATACGAGCAGTACTTC.

This clone was counted only a few times. This chain uses TRBV7-2 with TRBJ2-3; D gene ambiguous. V lost 2 bases and J 1 base, leaving 13 bases between the germline ends. The CDR3 runs to 16 residues. The germline V gene encodes CDR1 SGHTA and CDR2 FQGNSA. The CDR3 is CASSLSRPSGTDTQYF. For the CDR3, the DNA is TGTGCCAGCAGCTTAAGTCGGCCATCGGGCACAGATACGCAGTATTTT.

CDR3 sequence: CASSLLAGANNEQFF. CDR3 coding DNA: TGTGCCAGCAGCTTACTAGCGGGAGCTAACAATGAGCAGTTCTTC. The chain uses TRBV7-9 and TRBJ2-1; 10 bases are shared with TRBD2. Germline V gene lookup returns CDR1 SEHNR and CDR2 FQNEAQ (reference sequence). J was trimmed by 5 bases and V by 2 bases; bases with no gene match: 3. The CDR3 consists of 15 residues.